This T cell receptor beta chain was captured by sequencing in a study of blood T cell repertoires in COVID-19. Study as a whole: Material from acute and convalescent COVID-19 was sourced from the United States, Italy and Spain. Sources were T cells, B-cell-depleted T cells, or PBMCs; the material itself was cDNA or gDNA.

As processed by the authors: From reference gene primer amplification, estimates of nucleated cell counts were derived. Clones were read by immunoSEQ multiplex PCR, and TCRdb kept only the in-frame ones, dropping some. Clonal size and the V and J genes are those of that table, whereas D and trimming came from the DNA. The sample records 140,000 to 150,000 clones, 84% being singletons. In germline, CDR1 is MNHEY, CDR2 SVGAGI. The junction had 3 bases not matched to a gene; V was cut back by 2 bases and J by 2 bases. The CDR3 contains 14 residues. The sequenced sample consisted of peripheral blood. The rearrangement joins TRBV6-5 to TRBJ2-7, with TRBD2 matching 7 bases. This sequence was found in a man aged 55 to 69 with active or convalescent COVID-19. The CDR3 nucleotides are TGTGCCAGCAGTTACCACGGGACTACCTACGAGCAGTACGTC. Translated: CASSYHGTTYEQYV.